The rows below give T cell receptor beta chains drawn from one sample of a study of blood T cell repertoires in COVID-19. Here immunoSEQ multiplex PCR was the method, and the copy in TCRdb shows in-frame clones only, minus some. The profile covers some 270,000 clones, with about 85% appearing a single time and 5% to 8% taken by the ten largest. The sample consisted of PBMCs or T cells enriched from blood (not recorded which). These receptors all come from a woman aged 45-60 years who had been exposed to COVID-19. The CDR3 runs from the conserved cysteine through the conserved F or W. D genes are given only for firm matches. Size values are once, few and many counts, or a class for expanded clones, and some rows have none.

clone size | J gene | D gene | V gene | CDR3 protein | CDR3 DNA
NA | TRBJ1-1 | TRBD1 | TRBV28 | CASSLRQGGNTEAFF | TGTGCCAGCAGTCTCCGACAGGGGGGGAACACTGAAGCTTTCTTT
NA | TRBJ1-2 | NA | TRBV7-9 | CASSLDETGGGYTF | TGTGCCAGCAGCTTAGACGAGACAGGTGGGGGCTACACCTTC
NA | TRBJ1-1 | NA | TRBV11-1 | CASSSFGGVGGTEAFF | TGTGCCAGCAGCTCTTTCGGGGGGGTTGGCGGCACTGAAGCTTTCTTT
NA | TRBJ2-3 | NA | TRBV2 | CASGEAEGTTQYF | TGTGCCAGCGGGGAGGCTGAGGGGACCACGCAGTATTTT
NA | TRBJ1-4 | NA | TRBV7-8 | CASSSATRRVSGATNEKLFF | TGTGCCAGCAGCTCAGCGACACGGCGAGTGTCGGGGGCAACTAATGAAAAACTGTTTTTT
NA | TRBJ2-1 | TRBD2 | TRBV30 | CAWSLKPRLARGGNEQFF | TGTGCCTGGAGTCTGAAACCGAGACTAGCCCGGGGGGGCAATGAGCAGTTCTTC
NA | TRBJ1-1 | TRBD1 | TRBV10-2 | CASSADRGLGEAFF | TGCGCCAGCAGTGCCGACAGGGGACTTGGTGAAGCTTTCTTT
NA | TRBJ2-1 | TRBD2 | TRBV19 | CASSIELAGGYNEQFF | TGTGCCAGTAGTATAGAGCTGGCGGGGGGCTACAATGAGCAGTTCTTC
NA | TRBJ1-3 | NA | TRBV10-1 | CASRPGSGNTIYF | TGCGCCAGCAGGCCAGGATCTGGAAACACCATATATTTT
NA | TRBJ2-1 | NA | TRBV20-1 | CSASSLEADYNEQFF | TGCAGTGCTAGTTCACTAGAGGCGGACTACAATGAGCAGTTCTTC
NA | TRBJ1-6 | NA | TRBV2 | CASSGSGFNSPLHF | TGTGCCAGCAGTGGATCAGGGTTTAATTCACCCCTCCACTTT
NA | TRBJ1-2 | NA | TRBV29-1 | CSVSARDTNYGYTF | TGCAGCGTTAGCGCCAGGGATACTAACTATGGCTACACCTTC
NA | TRBJ1-4 | NA | TRBV6-5 | CASSYYRGINEKLFF | TGTGCCAGCAGTTACTATAGAGGTATCAATGAAAAACTGTTTTTT
NA | TRBJ2-1 | TRBD2 | TRBV19 | CAVSGGWHNEQFF | TGTGCCGTCTCGGGGGGTTGGCACAATGAGCAGTTCTTC
NA | TRBJ1-5 | NA | TRBV5-6 | CASSLGTGQPQHF | TGTGCCAGCAGCTTGGGAACAGGTCAGCCCCAGCATTTT
NA | TRBJ1-2 | NA | TRBV20-1 | CSASSPYGYTF | TGCAGTGCTAGTAGCCCCTATGGCTACACCTTC
NA | TRBJ2-3 | TRBD2 | TRBV18 | CASSPTVSGGAGDTQYF | TGTGCCAGCTCACCGACAGTGAGCGGGGGGGCCGGAGATACGCAGTATTTT
NA | TRBJ1-2 | NA | TRBV29-1 | CSVSSRRGGYGYTF | TGCAGCGTCTCTAGCCGTCGGGGGGGCTATGGCTACACCTTC
NA | TRBJ2-4 | NA | TRBV9 | CASSTQGGENIQYF | TGTGCCAGCAGCACTCAGGGAGGTGAAAACATTCAGTACTTC
NA | TRBJ1-2 | NA | TRBV11-2 | CASSPLNYGYTF | TGTGCCAGCAGCCCGTTAAACTATGGCTACACCTTC
NA | TRBJ1-1 | TRBD1 | TRBV28 | CASSLSGGVTEAFF | TGTGCCAGCAGTTTATCAGGGGGTGTCACTGAAGCTTTCTTT
NA | TRBJ1-2 | NA | TRBV14 | CASSQVADYGYTF | TGTGCCAGCAGCCAAGTGGCGGACTATGGCTACACCTTC
NA | TRBJ1-3 | NA | TRBV30 | CAWSETGGLGNTIYF | TGTGCCTGGAGTGAAACGGGGGGCCTCGGAAACACCATATATTTT
NA | TRBJ1-2 | TRBD1 | TRBV6-5 | CASTRGQDYGYTF | TGTGCCAGCACCAGAGGACAGGACTATGGCTACACCTTC
NA | TRBJ1-2 | TRBD1 | TRBV12-3/TRBV12-4 | CASSPDRDYGYTF | TGTGCCAGCAGCCCGGACAGGGACTATGGCTACACCTTC
NA | TRBJ2-3 | NA | TRBV7-9 | CASLRTDSSTDTQYF | TGTGCCAGCCTGAGGACCGACAGCAGCACAGATACGCAGTATTTT
once | TRBJ1-1 | NA | TRBV6-5 | CASSESSHQEAFF | TGTGCCAGCAGCGAGAGCTCCCATCAAGAAGCTTTCTTT
once | TRBJ1-1 | TRBD1 | TRBV14 | CASSQLPFGTGGLNTEAFF | TGTGCCAGCAGCCAACTTCCCTTCGGGACAGGGGGCTTGAACACTGAAGCTTTCTTT
NA | TRBJ1-3 | NA | TRBV20-1 | CSASKDQDSYENTIYF | TGCAGTGCTAGTAAGGACCAGGACAGTTATGAAAACACCATATATTTT
NA | TRBJ2-3 | TRBD1 | TRBV24-1 | CATMGQYTDTQYF | TGTGCCACCATGGGACAGTACACAGATACGCAGTATTTT
large | TRBJ1-2 | NA | TRBV12-3/TRBV12-4 | CASSFLQDYTF | TGTGCCAGCAGTTTCTTACAGGACTACACCTTC
NA | TRBJ2-1 | NA | TRBV28 | CATGAGSLAYNEQFF | TGTGCCACGGGAGCAGGGTCCTTGGCCTACAATGAGCAGTTCTTC
NA | TRBJ2-3 | NA | TRBV5-1 | CASSSTGTDTQYF | TGCGCCAGCAGCTCGACAGGAACAGATACGCAGTATTTT
NA | TRBJ2-7 | TRBD2 | TRBV14 | CASSQRPGLAGLPYEQYF | TGTGCCAGCAGCCAACGGCCGGGACTAGCGGGGTTGCCCTACGAGCAGTACTTC
NA | TRBJ2-7 | NA | TRBV19 | CASRPTGPYEQYF | TGTGCCAGTAGACCGACAGGCCCCTACGAGCAGTACTTC
NA | TRBJ1-3 | TRBD1 | TRBV3-1/TRBV3-2 | CASSQAGGSFSGNTIYF | TGTGCCAGCAGCCAAGCAGGGGGGTCTTTCTCTGGAAACACCATATATTTT
NA | TRBJ1-5 | TRBD1 | TRBV6-2/TRBV6-3 | CASSFDREAQPQHF | TGTGCCAGCAGCTTTGACAGGGAGGCCCAGCCCCAGCATTTT